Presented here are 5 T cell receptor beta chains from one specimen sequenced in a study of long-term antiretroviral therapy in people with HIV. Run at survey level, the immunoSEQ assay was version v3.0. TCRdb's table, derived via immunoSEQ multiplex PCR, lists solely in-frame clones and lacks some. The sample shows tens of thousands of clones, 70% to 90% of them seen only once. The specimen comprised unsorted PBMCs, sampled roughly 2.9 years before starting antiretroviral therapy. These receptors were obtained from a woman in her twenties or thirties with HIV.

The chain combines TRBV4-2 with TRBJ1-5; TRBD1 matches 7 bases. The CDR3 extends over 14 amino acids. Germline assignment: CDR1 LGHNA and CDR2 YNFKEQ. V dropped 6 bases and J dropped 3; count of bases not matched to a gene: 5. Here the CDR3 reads CASSTDRLNQPQHF. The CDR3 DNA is TGTGCCAGCAGTACGGACAGGCTCAATCAGCCCCAGCATTTT.

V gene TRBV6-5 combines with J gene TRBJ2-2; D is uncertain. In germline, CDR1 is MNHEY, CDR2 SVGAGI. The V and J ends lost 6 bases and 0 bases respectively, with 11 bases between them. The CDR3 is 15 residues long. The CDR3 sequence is CASSVSATNTGELFF. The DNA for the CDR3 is TGTGCCAGCAGCGTATCGGCTACGAACACCGGGGAGCTGTTTTTT.

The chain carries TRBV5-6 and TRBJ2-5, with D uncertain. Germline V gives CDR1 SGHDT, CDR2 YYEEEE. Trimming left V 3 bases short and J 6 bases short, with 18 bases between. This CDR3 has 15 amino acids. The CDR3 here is CASSSVMFNEKTQYF. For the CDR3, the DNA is TGTGCCAGCAGCTCCGTTATGTTCAACGAGAAGACCCAGTACTTC.

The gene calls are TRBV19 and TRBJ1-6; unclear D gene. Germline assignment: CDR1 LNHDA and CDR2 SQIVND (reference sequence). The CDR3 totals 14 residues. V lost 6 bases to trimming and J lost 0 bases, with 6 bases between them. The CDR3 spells CASSRSSYNSPLHF. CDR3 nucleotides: TGTGCCAGTAGCAGGAGCTCCTATAATTCACCCCTCCACTTT. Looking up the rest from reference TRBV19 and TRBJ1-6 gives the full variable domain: DGGITQSPKYLFRKEGQNVTLSCEQNLNHDAMYWYRQDPGQGLRLIYYSQIVNDFQKGDIAEGYSVSREKKESFPLTVTSAQKNPTAFYLCASSRSSYNSPLHFGNGTRLTVT.

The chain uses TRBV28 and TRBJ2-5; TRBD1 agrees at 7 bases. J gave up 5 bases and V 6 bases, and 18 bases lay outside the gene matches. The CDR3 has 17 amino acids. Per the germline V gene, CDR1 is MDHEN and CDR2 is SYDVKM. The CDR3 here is CASSCQQMTGKLETQYF. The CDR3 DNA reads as TGTGCCAGCAGCTGCCAACAAATGACAGGGAAGTTGGAGACCCAGTACTTC.